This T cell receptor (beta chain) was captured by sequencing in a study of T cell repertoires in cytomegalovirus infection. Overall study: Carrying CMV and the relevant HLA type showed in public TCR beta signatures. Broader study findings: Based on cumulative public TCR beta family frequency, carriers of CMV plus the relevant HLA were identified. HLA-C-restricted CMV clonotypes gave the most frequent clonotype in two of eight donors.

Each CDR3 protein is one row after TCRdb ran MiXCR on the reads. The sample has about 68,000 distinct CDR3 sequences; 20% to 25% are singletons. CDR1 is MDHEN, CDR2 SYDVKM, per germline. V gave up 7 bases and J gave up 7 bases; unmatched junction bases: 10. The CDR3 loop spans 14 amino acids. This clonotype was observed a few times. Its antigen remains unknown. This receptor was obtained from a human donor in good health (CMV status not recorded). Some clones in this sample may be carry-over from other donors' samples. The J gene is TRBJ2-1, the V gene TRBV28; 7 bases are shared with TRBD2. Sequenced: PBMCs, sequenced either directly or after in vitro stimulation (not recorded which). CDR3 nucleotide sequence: TGTGCCAGCATCCAGCCGGGACTACCTAATGAGCAGTTCTTC. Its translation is CASIQPGLPNEQFF.